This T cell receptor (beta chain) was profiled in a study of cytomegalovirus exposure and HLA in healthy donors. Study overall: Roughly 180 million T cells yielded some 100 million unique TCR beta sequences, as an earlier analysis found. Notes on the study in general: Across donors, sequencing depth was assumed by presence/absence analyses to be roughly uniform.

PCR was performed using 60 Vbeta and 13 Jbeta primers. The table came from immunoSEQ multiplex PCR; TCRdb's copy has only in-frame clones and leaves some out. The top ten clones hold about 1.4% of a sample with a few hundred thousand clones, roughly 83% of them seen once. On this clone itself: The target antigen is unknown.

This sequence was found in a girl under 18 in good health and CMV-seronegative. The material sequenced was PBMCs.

The CDR3 here is CATMGTGRGEQYF. The CDR3 coding sequence is TGTGCCACCATGGGGACAGGCCGCGGCGAGCAGTACTTC. The chain joins TRBV19 to TRBJ2-7; TRBD1 matches at 8 bases. From germline, CDR1 is LNHDA and CDR2 SQIVND (reference sequence). V trimming: 10 bases; J trimming: 6 bases; junction bases outside the gene matches: 11. The CDR3 runs 13 residues. The entire variable domain, with the rest obtained from reference TRBV19 and TRBJ2-7, is as follows: DGGITQSPKYLFRKEGQNVTLSCEQNLNHDAMYWYRQDPGQGLRLIYYSQIVNDFQKGDIAEGYSVSREKKESFPLTVTSAQKNPTAFYLCATMGTGRGEQYFGPGTRLTVT.